This T cell receptor (beta chain) stems from a study of blood T cell repertoires in COVID-19 (dated by TCRdb to 2020 to 2021). About the study as a whole: Collaborator samples came from the United States, Italy and Spain and covered acute and convalescent phases of COVID-19. The samples were drawn from two sources: the first 160 participants of the ongoing ImmuneRACE study, and approximately 1,300 subjects contributed by 6 global collaborators. Where available, HLA class I and class II types were obtained from metadata supplied by the sample provider rather than from assay-based typing. The material from the prospective study consisted of cDNA or gDNA derived from T cells, B-cell-depleted T cells, or PBMCs. The dataset comprised deeply sampled blood TCRbeta repertoires from subjects exposed to, actively infected with, or recovered from COVID-19. The sample metadata nearly always contained a de-identified subject ID, COVID-19 status, age in years and sex. The repertoires were released in a freely available public database meant as a resource for research on the immune response to SARS-CoV-2. The study at large found these results: The amount of clinical and demographic metadata varied by source and participant and was provided uncurated.

TCRbeta CDR3 regions were amplified from genomic DNA by means of the immunoSEQ Assay, a bias-controlled multiplex PCR. On the study's bioinformatics: Within the assay, amplification of reference gene primers was used to estimate how many nucleated cells each sample contained. Sequence reads were collapsed and filtered to measure the absolute abundance of every unique TCRbeta CDR3 rearrangement. For each sample, productive Simpson clonality was calculated as the square root of Simpson's diversity index over productive rearrangements. Not all clones reach the TCRdb copy of this immuneACCESS table, which keeps in-frame sequences only. Checked studies attribute under half of the gap to unresolved V genes and leave the rest unexplained. Clone size and the V and J calls come from that table; the DNA yielded D and trimming. Here the sample has 200,000 to 250,000 clones; 70% to 85% occur a single time. The ten largest clones take up about 3.7% of the sample.

Participants in the prospective study were aged 18 to 89 years, lived in 20 to 25 United States geographic areas, and enrolled through a virtual design. Cohort assignment in the prospective study relied on participant-reported clinical history from a screening survey and a study questionnaire. ImmuneRACE Cohort 3 recovered participants were defined by two consecutive negative NP/OP PCR tests, healthcare professional clearance, or symptom resolution. In the prospective study, whole blood, serum and a nasopharyngeal or oropharyngeal swab were collected from each participant by mobile phlebotomists. Prospective study participants could optionally give additional blood draws and questionnaires over a 2-month period. Prospective study blood samples were shipped either frozen or at room temperature before DNA extraction. As concerns this clone: It has no known antigen specificity. No qualities accompany the bases; no much larger clone lies one base away.

The CDR3 spans 15 residues, from the cysteine through the phenylalanine. Kept here is only the CDR3 DNA, which spans 45 bases and is read in frame from base 1. CDR1 and CDR2 are read off the germline V gene as SGDLS and YYNGEE. V gives up 6 bases and J gives up 0 bases, and the segment between their germline ends measures 14 bases. Input material: PBMCs or T cells enriched from blood (not recorded which). The receptor chain draws on TRBV9 and TRBJ2-3, and possibly TRBD1, on 5 matching bases. The source of this sequence is a woman aged 55-69 years who had recovered from COVID-19. The sequence in DNA is TGTGCCAGCATCAAAGGGGAAGCTAGCACAGATACGCAGTATTTT. It specifies CASIKGEASTDTQYF.